Below, 18 T cell receptor beta chains from the same sample are listed, as sequenced in a study of cytomegalovirus exposure and HLA in healthy donors. PCR primers comprised 60 Vbeta and 13 Jbeta primers. TCRdb keeps only in-frame clones here, not all; method: immunoSEQ multiplex PCR. The sample includes hundreds of thousands of clones, just over 75% of them seen just once. Specimen: PBMCs. These receptors were taken from a man younger than 35 in good health and CMV-seronegative.

This chain links TRBV2 with TRBJ2-7; TRBD2 is a possible D gene (6 bases). Between the trimmed V and J ends, which lost 6 bases and 5 bases, there was a span of 17 bases. CDR1 and CDR2 (germline): SNHLY, FYNNEI. CDR3 length: 14 amino acids. The CDR3 bases are TGTGCCAGCAGGGAGGCGTTTGGGGGGAACGAGCAGTACTTC. Residues: CASREAFGGNEQYF.

The genes are TRBV5-1 and TRBJ1-2, with D maybe TRBD1 (6 bases). Trimming pared 7 bases from V and 6 bases from J, leaving 10 bases between. Germline assignment: CDR1 SGHRS and CDR2 YFSETQ. CDR3 size: 11 residues. The CDR3 reads CASGSGDGYTF. The CDR3 DNA reads as TGCGCCAGCGGTTCAGGGGATGGCTACACCTTC.

This clone has just a few counts. The V call is TRBV28, the J call TRBJ2-7, with 9 bases fitting TRBD2. The CDR3 is 16 residues long. In germline, CDR1 is MDHEN, CDR2 SYDVKM. J was trimmed by 1 base and V by 2 bases; bases with no gene match: 6. In DNA, the CDR3 is TGTGCCAGCAGTTTAAGTCTAGCGGGGCTTTCCTACGAGCAGTACTTC. Its translation is CASSLSLAGLSYEQYF.

In its sample, this clone was seen once. The CDR3 spells CASSSYRVGEAFF. The CDR3 DNA follows: TGTGCCAGCAGCAGTTACAGGGTCGGTGAAGCTTTCTTT. The chain is built from TRBV21-1 and TRBJ1-1; the table names TRBD1, a call not compared with the DNA. TRBV21-1 has pseudogene status. The CDR3 consists of 13 residues.

The chain carries TRBV6-6 and TRBJ1-5; 10 bases are shared with TRBD1. The V and J ends lost 3 bases and 3 bases, in that order; junction bases with no gene match: 5. The CDR3 runs 16 residues. Germline values: CDR1 MNHNY, CDR2 SVGAGI (reference sequence). CDR3 in amino acids: CASSYSTGGLNQPQHF. For the CDR3, the DNA is TGTGCCAGCAGTTATTCGACAGGGGGCCTCAATCAGCCCCAGCATTTT.

This rearrangement joins TRBV7-3 to TRBJ2-1; 8 bases align to TRBD1. The CDR3 totals 14 residues. The germline gives CDR1 SGHTA, CDR2 FQGTGA. Germline trimming cut 5 bases from V and 7 bases from J; bases unmatched to any gene: 7. Here the CDR3 DNA reads TGTGCCAGCAGCCTCGGACAGGGAGGTAATGAGCAGTTCTTC. Its protein product is CASSLGQGGNEQFF.

This clone was counted a few times. The J gene is TRBJ1-5, the V gene TRBV6-1, with a possible D match to TRBD1 (5 bases). The CDR3 is 15 amino acids. CDR1 and CDR2 (germline): MNHNS, SASEGT. The V end was cut by 5 bases, the J end by 5 bases, with 16 bases between. The CDR3 DNA is TGTGCCAGCAGTAAGGAACAGGTGCTTGATCAGCCCCAGCATTTT. Translating it yields CASSKEQVLDQPQHF.

The V call is TRBV14, the J call TRBJ1-1; D is ambiguous. The CDR3 spans 15 residues. V was shortened by 4 bases and J by 1 base, with 13 bases between the two germline ends. The germline CDR1 and CDR2 sequences are SGHDN and FVKESK. The CDR3 loop is CASSPEIAPNTEAFF. The DNA of the CDR3 is TGTGCCAGCAGCCCAGAAATAGCGCCGAACACTGAAGCTTTCTTT. The full variable domain, its missing parts supplied by reference TRBV14 and TRBJ1-1, is EAGVTQFPSHSVIEKGQTVTLRCDPISGHDNLYWYRRVMGKEIKFLLHFVKESKQDESGMPNNRFLAERTGGTYSTLKVQPAELEDSGVYFCASSPEIAPNTEAFFGQGTRLTVV.

This clone has a handful of counts. This chain connects TRBV27 to TRBJ1-1; tentative D call: TRBD1 (5 bases). V was trimmed by 5 bases and J by 2 bases, leaving 9 bases between them. The CDR3 runs to 13 residues. Germline V CDR1 and CDR2: MNHEY, SMNVEV (reference sequence). The CDR3 sequence: CASSPRVNTEAFF. The CDR3 nucleotides are TGTGCCAGCAGTCCCAGGGTTAACACTGAAGCTTTCTTT.

This clone was recorded a few times. V and J are TRBV14 and TRBJ2-1, with 7 bases lining up with TRBD1. The CDR3 sequence is 16 residues long. Germline V gene lookup returns CDR1 SGHDN and CDR2 FVKESK. Trimming at V came to 4 bases and at J to 3 bases, leaving 9 bases not matched to a gene. CDR3 amino acids: CASSLFRQGVYNEQFF. In DNA form, the CDR3 reads TGTGCCAGCAGCCTTTTTCGGCAGGGGGTCTACAATGAGCAGTTCTTC.

The chain is built from TRBV23-1 and TRBJ2-7; 9 nucleotides agree with TRBD1. TRBV23-1 is an ORF for which the function is uncertain. The CDR3 has 14 amino acids. With V trimmed by 2 bases and J by 7 bases, 6 bases remained unmatched. The CDR3 sequence: CASSQGTGSREQYF. CDR3 nucleotides: TGCGCCAGCAGTCAAGGGACAGGGTCGAGGGAGCAGTACTTC.

A few counts support this clone. The rearrangement uses TRBV6-5 and TRBJ1-2; no clear D. CDR3 size: 14 residues. Germline V CDR1 and CDR2: MNHEY, SVGAGI. The V and J ends lost 0 bases and 6 bases respectively, with 11 bases between them. CDR3 protein: CASSYSLVQNGYTF. CDR3 nucleotide sequence: TGTGCCAGCAGTTACTCGTTAGTACAGAATGGCTACACCTTC.

The rearrangement uses TRBV19 and TRBJ1-1; 8 positions agree with TRBD1. The ends lost 6 bases at V and 4 bases at J; junction bases unmatched: 13. Looked up from germline, CDR1 is LNHDA and CDR2 is SQIVND (reference sequence). The CDR3 spans 16 residues. The CDR3 DNA sequence: TGTGCCAGTAGGACTGGGACAGGATCATTGCTCACTGAAGCTTTCTTT. This translates into CASRTGTGSLLTEAFF.

V gene TRBV28 combines with J gene TRBJ2-7; D unclear. Germline values: CDR1 MDHEN, CDR2 SYDVKM. This CDR3 has 13 residues. Trimming left V 7 bases short and J 4 bases short, with 14 bases between. CDR3 loop: CASIEEGTYEQYF. The DNA for the CDR3 is TGTGCCAGCATCGAGGAAGGTACTTACGAGCAGTACTTC. Full variable domain (outside the CDR3, taken from reference TRBV28 and TRBJ2-7): DVKVTQSSRYLVKRTGEKVFLECVQDMDHENMFWYRQDPGLGLRLIYFSYDVKMKEKGDIPEGYSVSREKKERFSLILESASTNQTSMYLCASIEEGTYEQYFGPGTRLTVT.

The J gene is TRBJ1-4, the V gene TRBV2, with D maybe TRBD1 (5 bases). The germline CDR1 and CDR2 sequences are SNHLY and FYNNEI. The V gene lost 3 bases and the J gene lost 6 bases, with 20 bases spanning the gap. This CDR3 has 17 amino acids. CDR3: CASSEFSTGPFDEKLFF. In nucleotides, the CDR3 is TGTGCCAGCAGTGAGTTTTCAACAGGTCCATTTGATGAAAAACTGTTTTTT.

The gene calls are TRBV4-1 and TRBJ1-5, with a tentative D call TRBD1 (6 bases). The CDR3 runs 17 residues. From germline, CDR1 is MGHRA and CDR2 YSYEKL. V was cut by 2 bases and J by 3 bases, with 17 bases left in between. The CDR3 bases are TGCGCCAGCAGCCAATTTGACAGGACCCAGCCCAATCAGCCCCAGCATTTT. Amino acid sequence: CASSQFDRTQPNQPQHF.

The sample holds one count of this clone. V gene TRBV27 combines with J gene TRBJ2-2, with 12 bases that match TRBD2. V trimming: 2 bases; J trimming: 3 bases; junction bases outside the gene matches: 7. The germline V gene has CDR1 MNHEY and CDR2 SMNVEV (reference sequence). The CDR3 is 18 amino acids. Here the CDR3 reads CASSLLGLAGGYTGELFF. In DNA, the CDR3 is TGTGCCAGCAGTTTACTGGGGCTAGCGGGAGGGTACACCGGGGAGCTGTTTTTT.

This chain uses TRBV18 with TRBJ1-2; TRBD1 aligns across 10 bases. Trimming removed 3 bases from V and 5 bases from J; junction bases left unmatched: 15. This CDR3 contains 18 residues. Germline CDR1 is KGHSH and CDR2 is LQKENI. This CDR3 is CASSPPGTGVSKGYGYTF. In nucleotides, the CDR3 is TGTGCCAGCTCACCCCCCGGGACAGGGGTTTCGAAAGGGTATGGCTACACCTTC.